A selection of T cell receptor beta chains follows, all from one sample in a study of beta chain features in type 1 diabetes. Repertoires were generated with immunoSEQ multiplex PCR, while TCRdb's copy carries only in-frame clones and drops some. This table holds 120,000 to 150,000 clones, 40% to 55% found once. Sequenced: Tregs from blood. The receptor source for this set is a man between 18 and 29 years old in good health. CDR3s include the opening cysteine and the closing phenylalanine or tryptophan. A D gene is named only where the DNA matches it firmly. Clone size is given for some rows only: seen once, a few or many times, or a class if the clone is expanded.

d_gene: .
abundance: few
v_gene: TRBV5-1
j_gene: TRBJ2-1
CDR3aa: CASSLAGVYNEQFF
CDR3nt: TGCGCCAGCAGCTTGGCCGGGGTGTACAATGAGCAGTTCTTC

d_gene: TRBD2
abundance: .
v_gene: TRBV2
j_gene: TRBJ2-5
CDR3aa: CASNLAGGRRETQYF
CDR3nt: TGTGCCAGCAATTTAGCGGGGGGGCGTAGAGAGACCCAGTACTTC

d_gene: .
abundance: .
v_gene: TRBV2
j_gene: TRBJ1-5
CDR3aa: CASVGEGQPQHF
CDR3nt: TGTGCCAGCGTGGGTGAGGGTCAGCCCCAGCATTTT

d_gene: TRBD1
abundance: .
v_gene: TRBV28
j_gene: TRBJ1-2
CDR3aa: CASSGMGQGAFGYTF
CDR3nt: TGTGCCAGCAGTGGTATGGGACAGGGGGCGTTCGGCTACACCTTC

d_gene: .
abundance: .
v_gene: TRBV7-8
j_gene: TRBJ2-7
CDR3aa: CASSLVRGTYEQYF
CDR3nt: TGTGCCAGCAGCTTAGTTAGAGGAACCTACGAGCAGTACTTC

d_gene: .
abundance: .
v_gene: TRBV19
j_gene: TRBJ2-2
CDR3aa: CASSDRPNTGELFF
CDR3nt: TGTGCCAGTAGTGACAGACCGAACACCGGGGAGCTGTTTTTT

d_gene: .
abundance: .
v_gene: TRBV28
j_gene: TRBJ2-7
CDR3aa: CASSLTGFEQYF
CDR3nt: TGTGCCAGCAGTTTAACGGGTTTCGAGCAGTACTTC

d_gene: .
abundance: .
v_gene: TRBV5-1
j_gene: TRBJ1-1
CDR3aa: CASSPWPMDGRGTEAFF
CDR3nt: TGCGCCAGCAGCCCATGGCCTATGGATGGCAGGGGCACTGAAGCTTTCTTT

d_gene: .
abundance: few
v_gene: TRBV20-1
j_gene: TRBJ2-3
CDR3aa: CSAEAPDTQYF
CDR3nt: TGCAGTGCTGAGGCCCCAGATACGCAGTATTTT

d_gene: .
abundance: few
v_gene: TRBV5-1
j_gene: TRBJ2-7
CDR3aa: CASSLGDTTYEQYF
CDR3nt: TGCGCCAGCAGCTTGGGGGACACCACCTACGAGCAGTACTTC

d_gene: TRBD1
abundance: .
v_gene: TRBV28
j_gene: TRBJ1-5
CDR3aa: CASRNFGTGVNQPQHF
CDR3nt: TGTGCCAGCAGAAACTTCGGGACAGGGGTAAATCAGCCCCAGCATTTT

d_gene: TRBD2
abundance: .
v_gene: TRBV19
j_gene: TRBJ2-7
CDR3aa: CASSRAGTSGSPYEQYF
CDR3nt: TGTGCCAGTAGTCGCGCCGGGACTAGCGGGAGCCCCTACGAGCAGTACTTC

d_gene: TRBD1
abundance: .
v_gene: TRBV4-2
j_gene: TRBJ2-1
CDR3aa: CASSQFALSGQDGEQFF
CDR3nt: TGTGCCAGCAGCCAGTTCGCCCTATCGGGACAGGATGGTGAGCAGTTCTTC

d_gene: TRBD1
abundance: .
v_gene: TRBV5-6
j_gene: TRBJ1-1
CDR3aa: CASSRDRGVTTEAFF
CDR3nt: TGTGCCAGCAGCCGGGACAGGGGAGTGACCACTGAAGCTTTCTTT

d_gene: .
abundance: .
v_gene: TRBV7-3
j_gene: TRBJ1-1
CDR3aa: CASSYSMNTEAFF
CDR3nt: TGTGCCAGCAGTTACAGCATGAACACTGAAGCTTTCTTT

d_gene: .
abundance: .
v_gene: TRBV19
j_gene: TRBJ2-1
CDR3aa: CASSIQGGNEQFF
CDR3nt: TGTGCCAGTAGTATCCAGGGCGGCAATGAGCAGTTCTTC

d_gene: TRBD2
abundance: .
v_gene: TRBV7-9
j_gene: TRBJ2-3
CDR3aa: CASSPLAGADTQYF
CDR3nt: TGTGCCAGCAGTCCGCTAGCGGGAGCAGATACGCAGTATTTT

d_gene: .
abundance: .
v_gene: TRBV13
j_gene: TRBJ2-7
CDR3aa: CASSSTTSTGTYEQYF
CDR3nt: TGTGCCAGCAGCTCCACCACTTCGACAGGCACCTACGAGCAGTACTTC

d_gene: TRBD1
abundance: .
v_gene: TRBV9
j_gene: TRBJ2-7
CDR3aa: CASSVTGGTTYEQYF
CDR3nt: TGTGCCAGCAGCGTAACAGGGGGCACTACCTACGAGCAGTACTTC

d_gene: .
abundance: few
v_gene: TRBV7-3
j_gene: TRBJ2-5
CDR3aa: CASSAAQYQETQYF
CDR3nt: TGTGCCAGCAGCGCAGCACAGTACCAAGAGACCCAGTACTTC

d_gene: .
abundance: .
v_gene: TRBV5-1
j_gene: TRBJ1-1
CDR3aa: CASSLLRGTDTEAFF
CDR3nt: TGCGCCAGCAGCCTTCTCCGCGGGACGGACACTGAAGCTTTCTTT

d_gene: TRBD1
abundance: .
v_gene: TRBV6-5
j_gene: TRBJ2-3
CDR3aa: CASRQGGSDTQYF
CDR3nt: TGTGCCAGCAGACAGGGGGGCTCAGATACGCAGTATTTT

d_gene: TRBD1
abundance: .
v_gene: TRBV6-5
j_gene: TRBJ1-2
CDR3aa: CASSQGQGEGYTF
CDR3nt: TGTGCCAGCAGTCAGGGACAGGGCGAAGGCTACACCTTC

d_gene: TRBD1
abundance: few
v_gene: TRBV6-1
j_gene: TRBJ1-5
CDR3aa: CASNRQGDQPQHF
CDR3nt: TGTGCCAGCAACAGACAGGGGGATCAGCCCCAGCATTTT

d_gene: .
abundance: few
v_gene: TRBV29-1
j_gene: TRBJ1-5
CDR3aa: CSVELQSGQPQHF
CDR3nt: TGCAGCGTTGAATTGCAGTCAGGTCAGCCCCAGCATTTT

d_gene: .
abundance: few
v_gene: TRBV29-1
j_gene: TRBJ1-2
CDR3aa: CSVEDRGDNYGYTF
CDR3nt: TGCAGCGTTGAAGATCGGGGGGATAACTATGGCTACACCTTC

d_gene: .
abundance: .
v_gene: TRBV7-6
j_gene: TRBJ2-2
CDR3aa: CASSLFRAGELFF
CDR3nt: TGTGCCAGCAGCTTGTTCAGGGCCGGGGAGCTGTTTTTT

d_gene: .
abundance: .
v_gene: TRBV28
j_gene: TRBJ2-7
CDR3aa: CASSFDRGWRNF
CDR3nt: TGTGCCAGCAGTTTCGATCGAGGTTGGAGGAACTTC

d_gene: .
abundance: few
v_gene: TRBV29-1
j_gene: TRBJ1-1
CDR3aa: CSVGTGPYTEAFF
CDR3nt: TGCAGCGTCGGAACAGGACCATACACTGAAGCTTTCTTT